This T cell receptor (beta chain) was sequenced during a study of T cell changes during pregnancy in multiple sclerosis. Trimming took 2 bases from V and 6 from J, leaving 8 bases between them. The germline V gene encodes CDR1 MNHNY and CDR2 SVGAGI (reference sequence). This CDR3 has 14 residues. This table comes from immunoSEQ multiplex PCR, and its TCRdb copy is limited to in-frame clones, with some not included. The sample records over 55,000 clones, 80% to 90% being singletons. The chain uses TRBV6-6 and TRBJ1-6, with a weak D call TRBD1 (6 bases). This specimen consisted of peripheral blood, obtained in the first trimester of pregnancy. The receptor was derived from a female donor with multiple sclerosis, enrolled in a pregnancy study. The CDR3 sequence: CASSYQGGNSPLHF. The CDR3 DNA follows: TGTGCCAGCAGTTACCAAGGGGGTAATTCACCCCTCCACTTT.